This entry describes one T cell receptor beta chain. Other DNA sequences from this sample encode an identical CDR3 as well. This sample is part of a study of cytomegalovirus exposure and HLA in healthy donors. Amplification used 60 Vbeta primers and 13 Jbeta primers. TCRdb keeps only in-frame clones here, not all; method: immunoSEQ multiplex PCR. There are more than 95,000 clones in the sample, with over 0.8% held by the top ten. The sample consisted of PBMCs. The sequence came from a young man in good health and CMV-seronegative.

The CDR3 loop reads CASGLQLGQGKNEQFF. The CDR3, as DNA: TGTGCTAGTGGCTTGCAGTTAGGGCAGGGTAAAAATGAGCAGTTCTTC. The chain links TRBV12-5 to TRBJ2-1; a possible D gene is TRBD1 (5 bases). Germline V gene sequence: CDR1 LGHNT, CDR2 FRNRAP. This CDR3 has 16 amino acids. Deletions cut 6 bases from V and 7 bases from J, with 22 bases between.